This T cell receptor (beta chain) was recovered during a study of blood T cell repertoires in COVID-19. Produced via immunoSEQ multiplex PCR; TCRdb's table is partial and in-frame only. The table lists tens of thousands of clones, over 60% of them singletons, with approximately 2.3% in the top ten. CDR3 length: 17 amino acids. Germline values: CDR1 SGHRS, CDR2 YFSETQ. Trimming cost V 4 bases and J 3 bases, with 20 bases left between them. The V gene is TRBV5-1, the J gene TRBJ1-3; TRBD1 might be the D (5 bases). Sequenced material: peripheral blood. The origin of this receptor is a man between 65 and 85 years old with COVID-19, enrolled during active disease. The CDR3: CASSLRGGSADGNTIYF. Here the CDR3 DNA reads TGCGCCAGCAGCCTACGGGGGGGATCAGCGGATGGAAACACCATATATTTT.